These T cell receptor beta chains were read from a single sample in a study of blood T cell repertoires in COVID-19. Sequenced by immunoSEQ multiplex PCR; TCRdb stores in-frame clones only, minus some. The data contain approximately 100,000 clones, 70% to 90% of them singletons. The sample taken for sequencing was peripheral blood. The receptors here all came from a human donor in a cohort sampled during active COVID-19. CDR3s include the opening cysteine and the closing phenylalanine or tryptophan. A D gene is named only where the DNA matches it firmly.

CASSQDWRQGAVYGYTF	TRBV4-1	TRBD1
CASSLTGMYYGYTF	TRBV27	-
CASSQVFGGTEAFF	TRBV14	-
CASSIVGGGKVDTQYF	TRBV19	TRBD2
CASTPGGATSTDTQYF	TRBV5-1	TRBD2
CASSRLRDRGRFGVTEAFF	TRBV5-4	TRBD1
CASSQAPPGPLSPLHF	TRBV4-3	-
CASSLRGGISYEQYF	TRBV5-4	-
CASSSLGLAGDEQFF	TRBV5-1	TRBD2
CASSRVKLSRGGEAFF	TRBV2	-
CASSLARATSSGANVLTF	TRBV18	-
CSASVSGRAGELFF	TRBV20-1	TRBD2
CASTPGGSGANVLTF	TRBV19	TRBD1
CASSLVRRAPEAFF	TRBV7-2	-
CASSTREGSNEQFF	TRBV28	TRBD2
CASSQGAQETQYF	TRBV14	-
CASSPGQRDYGYTF	TRBV5-6	TRBD1
CAISGGQNYGYTF	TRBV10-3	-
CASSSAGQGERAQHF	TRBV28	TRBD1
CASSPWIRGSNYGYTF	TRBV5-6	-
CASSIEIRDSLHGYTF	TRBV19	TRBD1
CATSRDGAVTNEKLFF	TRBV15	-
CASSPETSTFYGYTF	TRBV5-1	-
CASSAGGWLDYTF	TRBV19	-
CASSPLDRGSYTF	TRBV7-9	TRBD1
CASSELHGTANSPLHF	TRBV25-1	TRBD1
CASSLDGVQETQYF	TRBV11-3	-
CASSPRQGATKLYGYTF	TRBV6-2/TRBV6-3	TRBD1
CASRAGKGLGGYTF	TRBV6-5	-
CASSEARYRRGVSNQPQHF	TRBV6-1	-
CASSDVLAGGGGTGELFF	TRBV6-4	TRBD2
CASSVTGLPGANVLTF	TRBV6-1	-
CASRAGASTGELFF	TRBV5-1	TRBD2
CASSQALAGNTGELFF	TRBV4-3	TRBD2
CASSPTGDGSPLHF	TRBV18	TRBD1
CASSLVGLAGPTGELFF	TRBV5-1	TRBD2
CASSTGTGGKSQHF	TRBV28	TRBD1
CASSGLANEQFF	TRBV3-1/TRBV3-2	TRBD2